The T cell receptor beta chain described here comes from a study of blood T cell repertoires in COVID-19. About the research overall: Samples of COVID-19 (acute and convalescent) were obtained from the United States, Italy and Spain.

This clone was picked up one time. Repertoires were generated with immunoSEQ multiplex PCR, while TCRdb's copy carries only in-frame clones and drops some. Here the sample spans roughly 250,000 clones, roughly 91% being singletons. The material sequenced was peripheral blood. This sequence was found in a woman aged 40 to 49 who had recovered from COVID-19.

CDR3 sequence: CASSEVPGRGDTQYF. In nucleotides, the CDR3 is TGTGCCAGCAGTGAAGTCCCTGGTCGGGGAGATACGCAGTATTTT. This rearrangement joins TRBV25-1 to TRBJ2-3, with a tentative D call TRBD2 (5 bases). Germline CDR1 and CDR2: MGHDK and SYGVNS. This CDR3 contains 15 residues. Trimming removed 2 bases at V and 5 bases at J, with 14 bases between.